This TCR beta chain stems from a study of radiotherapy plus CTLA-4 blockade in lung cancer. The wider study: Patients showed objective responses in about 18% of cases and disease control in 25% to 40%. Study-wide results and limits: TCR clones of tumor origin grew in blood after radiotherapy plus ipilimumab.

The method was immunoSEQ multiplex PCR; TCRdb's version includes in-frame clones alone and lacks a portion of them. Among about 56,000 clones listed, 70% to 80% were seen once. Enrolled patients, whose metastatic non-small-cell lung cancer was chemo-refractory, received focal radiation plus CTLA-4 blockade with ipilimumab. A note on this clone: Antigen: not known.

The TCR was taken from a human donor with non-small cell lung cancer who had a complete response to radiotherapy plus ipilimumab. Sequencing used peripheral blood, obtained from a patient treated with radiotherapy plus ipilimumab.

CDR3 sequence: CSRPGLSGNEQFF. In DNA form, the CDR3 reads TGCAGCCGCCCGGGACTCTCTGGCAATGAGCAGTTCTTC. The J gene is TRBJ2-1, the V gene TRBV29-1, with D perhaps TRBD2 (6 bases). Germline V CDR1 and CDR2: SQVTM, ANQGSEA. V was pared by 8 bases and J by 6 bases, with 17 bases between. The CDR3 length is 13 residues.